The clone carrying this TCR beta chain has just one count. Its antigen is undetermined. This sample is part of a study of cytomegalovirus exposure and HLA in healthy donors. Notes on the study in general: The study had only CMV serostatus as immune exposure information. Analysis was carried out at a later point, and it linked a missense DCLRE1C variant to TCR beta V- and J-gene trimming. Specific recognition of CMV antigens was confirmed in vitro for a few chains (all CMV-associated).

This PCR relied on a set of 60 Vbeta primers and 13 Jbeta primers. Assay: immunoSEQ multiplex PCR; the TCRdb copy retains only in-frame clones and omits some. The sample has 150,000 to 200,000 clones, around 83% seen once. This TCR derives from a man aged 50 to 59 in good health and CMV-seropositive. Sequenced input: PBMCs.

The CDR3 DNA reads TGTGCCAGCAGCCCCTACTCGACGGGGGAGCAGTTCTTC. Amino acid sequence: CASSPYSTGEQFF. The chain employs TRBV11-3 and TRBJ2-1, with D tentatively TRBD2 (5 bases). Germline loops: CDR1 SGHNT, CDR2 YENEEA. The CDR3 contains 13 residues. Trimming removed 5 bases at V and 10 bases at J, with 15 bases between.